Listed below are T cell receptor beta chains from one sample, sequenced in a study of shared clonotypes between healthy human individuals. The protocol was immunoSEQ multiplex PCR, while the TCRdb copy is restricted to in-frame clones and leaves out a portion. The sample has about 800,000 clones; 96% are singletons. The sample comprised naive CD8+ T cells sorted from blood. The receptors originated from a man aged 25 to 40 in good health. Each CDR3 is given without its conserved first and last residue.

>TRBV27
ASSLDMPGQVYEQY
>TRBV4-1
ASSQGSGGATDTQY
>TRBV6-6
ASSQQGAYEQY
>TRBV25-1
ASSPGTGGYT
>TRBV27
ASSSYVTDTQY
>TRBV7-6
ASSSALRTENNEQF
>TRBV5-1
ASSWGTGTYNEQF
>TRBV5-4
ASSLGDYEQY
>TRBV12-5
ASGLWYNEQF
>TRBV10-1
ASSASLAGEDNEQF
>TRBV10-1
ASSETGYEQF
>TRBV11-2
ASSSWTGGTYEQY
>TRBV7-9
ASSFDGGNGYGYT
>TRBV10-3
AISGTRGQYEQY
>TRBV28
ASRRGTSGNNEQF
>TRBV9
ASSGRDSHNEQF
>TRBV9
ASSADRSYEQY
>TRBV29-1
SVEGGNYEQY
>TRBV30
AWETGDEQF
>TRBV11-2
ASSLEFSGRQRSYEQY
>TRBV10-3
AISEPDRGQPQH
>TRBV5-6
ASSLFSNQPQH
>TRBV19
ASSPAGTEAF
>TRBV25-1
ASRASGVAPSNTGELF
>TRBV9
ASTPLSARDTQY
>TRBV4-3
ASSQDLPELKSSYNEQF
>TRBV27
ASSLSLGGEDTEAF
>TRBV7-9
ASSPPAGVYNEQF
>TRBV5-6
ASRSRTSGSYEQY
>TRBV5-5
ASSFFDSGNTIY
>TRBV28
ASSPTSDSYNEQF
>TRBV6-6
ASSYFEAF
>TRBV11-2
ASRAFSTDTQY
>TRBV7-8
ASSLRGRDSHEQY
>TRBV7-9
ASSPPGTGVVDTEAF
>TRBV6-1
ASSEFTGELF
>TRBV7-9
ASSLNRGGTDTQY
>TRBV7-2
ASSFNRLAGDEQY
>TRBV5-1
ASSLVQPNTEAF
>TRBV28
ASRTDTYSNQPQH
>TRBV27
ASSSVAGSYEQY
>TRBV29-1
SVEDRRTGYGYT
>TRBV11-2
ASSLFFSYEQY
>TRBV5-1
ASSLAGGGGPINEQY
>TRBV28
ASNQEQDRFNYGYT
>TRBV27
ASSPGQGLDKLF
>TRBV7-9
ASSHNPGYEQY
>TRBV29-1
SVERGLREIIINEQF
>TRBV5-5
ASSLGSSYTDTQY
>TRBV12-5
ASGLVLGLAPYEQY
>TRBV6-6
ASSYSREQY
>TRBV18
ASSEDVSYEQY
>TRBV9
ASSVRGLAKNIQY
>TRBV5-4
ASSGSPLYEQY
>TRBV5-4
ASSLAAGETGELF
>TRBV27
ASSVLQGTQPQH
>TRBV7-9
ASSSRVKGRGEAF
>TRBV7-9
ASSFFPQTSGSVHEQF
>TRBV5-1
ASRPLMGSGKGTGELF
>TRBV7-6
ASSLAASYEQY